This T cell receptor beta chain was profiled in a study of T-cell reconstitution after alpha-beta-depleted transplantation in children. Findings and limits, study-wide: Reports say that about two months after transplant, the alpha-beta T cells came out of several hundred graft clones that had expanded. Once a year had passed after transplant, T-cell counts and diversity came mostly from newly produced T cells.

CDR1 SGHDT and CDR2 YYEEEE come from the germline V gene. V was pared by 4 bases and J by 6 bases, with 14 bases between. The length of the CDR3 is 13 residues. This clonotype was found a few times. Its antigen remains unknown. Unique molecular identifiers were used to barcode this TCRbeta library. Each CDR3 protein is one row after TCRdb ran MiXCR on the PCR reads. The table records 500,000 to 650,000 distinct CDR3 sequences, over 10% of them present only once. The V gene is TRBV5-6, the J gene TRBJ2-7; possible D gene TRBD2, 6 bases. The clonotype originates from a male patient between 5 and 17 years old who had a stem cell transplant for acute myeloid leukemia, so the T cells may come from the graft donor. This specimen consisted of PBMCs, mostly from graft donor cells, obtained 360 days after TCRalphabeta/CD19-depleted stem cell transplant. The CDR3 here is CASSLPAGSEQYF. CDR3 nucleotide sequence: TGTGCCAGCAGCCTTCCGGCGGGAAGCGAGCAGTACTTC.